A selection of T cell receptor beta chains follows, all from one sample in a study of T cell responses to AZD1222 COVID-19 vaccine. Sequencing used immunoSEQ multiplex PCR; TCRdb keeps in-frame clones, though not all of them. The table records 90,000 or so clones, over 70% of them present only once. Sequenced material: peripheral blood, taken on day 0 of AZD1222 vaccination. These TCRs come from an adult in good health. Both conserved end residues are part of each CDR3. Each record gives: J gene, V gene, clone size, D gene, CDR3 DNA, CDR3 protein. The D gene is left open where the match is weak. Clone size appears in some rows only: once, few, many, or a class for an expanded clone.

TRBJ1-5	TRBV19	.	.	TGTGCCAGTAGTGGTATAAACCGGGATATGCCCCAGCATTTT	CASSGINRDMPQHF
TRBJ1-2	TRBV5-1	.	TRBD1	TGCGCCAGCAGCATGGGACAGGGAGGGGATGGCTACACCTTC	CASSMGQGGDGYTF
TRBJ2-1	TRBV5-8	.	.	TGTGCCAGCAGCCATGGACGCCTCACGGGCAATGAGCAGTTCTTC	CASSHGRLTGNEQFF
TRBJ1-1	TRBV7-9	.	.	TGTGCCAGCAGCTTAGAGCGCAGGGCGGAAGAGTCTTTCTTT	CASSLERRAEESFF
TRBJ1-6	TRBV25-1	.	.	TGTGCCAGCAGTCTCGCCGGTTGGAATTCACCCCTCCACTTT	CASSLAGWNSPLHF
TRBJ2-7	TRBV5-4	.	TRBD1	TGTGCCAGCAGCCCCTCAGGGGGTCGATACGAGCAGTACTTC	CASSPSGGRYEQYF
TRBJ1-3	TRBV6-5	.	.	TGTGCCAGCAGTTACGATCCCTCTGGAAACACCATATATTTT	CASSYDPSGNTIYF
TRBJ2-7	TRBV6-1	.	.	TGTGCCAGCAGTGAAGATCCATCACGGTCCTACGAGCAGTACTTC	CASSEDPSRSYEQYF
TRBJ1-4	TRBV27	.	.	TGTGCCAGCACCTTCGTGGGGCGGGATGAAAAACTGTTTTTT	CASTFVGRDEKLFF
TRBJ1-2	TRBV20-1	.	.	TGCAGTGCCCAACTAGTCTATGGCTACACCTTC	CSAQLVYGYTF
TRBJ2-3	TRBV11-3	.	.	TGTGCCAGCAGCCCAGGAGGGACTGATAAAAATACGCAGTATTTT	CASSPGGTDKNTQYF
TRBJ1-1	TRBV19	once	.	TGTGCCAGTAGTATCCGGACAGCGGAAGGGGAAGCTTTCTTT	CASSIRTAEGEAFF
TRBJ2-7	TRBV2	.	.	TGTGCCAGCAGTGAATGGGTATCGACGGCCTACGAGCAGTACTTC	CASSEWVSTAYEQYF
TRBJ2-7	TRBV5-1	.	.	TGCGCCAGCAGCTCGGACGGGAGCTCCTACGAGCAGTACTTC	CASSSDGSSYEQYF
TRBJ2-7	TRBV6-6	.	.	TGTGCCAGCCTTCACCGGGCCGAAGCCTCCGAGCAGTACTTC	CASLHRAEASEQYF
TRBJ1-5	TRBV27	.	.	TGTGCCAGCAGCCCCGGACAGATCAACAATCAGCCCCAGCATTTT	CASSPGQINNQPQHF
TRBJ1-1	TRBV6-2/TRBV6-3	once	TRBD1	TGTGCCAGCAGCCGACAGGGGGCTTACACTGAAGCTTTCTTT	CASSRQGAYTEAFF
TRBJ1-2	TRBV10-3	few	.	TGTGCCACCAAATCCATGGGTGGCTACACCTTC	CATKSMGGYTF
TRBJ1-5	TRBV5-5	.	.	TGTGCCAGCAGCTTGGGTGCGGGGGCAGATCGTCAGCCCCAGCATTTT	CASSLGAGADRQPQHF
TRBJ2-7	TRBV18	.	.	TGTGCCAGCTCAACAGGACCACAGGGTGCGCAGTACTTC	CASSTGPQGAQYF
TRBJ2-3	TRBV5-1	.	TRBD2	TGCGCCAGCAGGGGACTAGCGGACCTGAGTGCAGATACGCAGTATTTT	CASRGLADLSADTQYF
TRBJ2-1	TRBV3-1/TRBV3-2	.	TRBD2	TGTGCCAGCAGCCAAGATCTCACTAGCGGCAACAATGAGCAGTTCTTC	CASSQDLTSGNNEQFF
TRBJ2-1	TRBV10-3	.	.	TGTGCCATCAAGTTTGACAATGAGCAGTTCTTC	CAIKFDNEQFF
TRBJ2-3	TRBV4-1	once	TRBD2	TGCGCCAGCAGCCAGTGGGGGAGGGTAGCAGATACGCAGTATTTT	CASSQWGRVADTQYF
TRBJ2-1	TRBV7-9	once	TRBD2	TGTGCCAGCAGCTTAGCTCGGGCGGCTAGCGGGGTTTTGAACAATGAGCAGTTCTTC	CASSLARAASGVLNNEQFF
TRBJ1-1	TRBV11-3	.	.	TGTGCCAGCAGCCCCCTGGTGACAGCTTTCTTT	CASSPLVTAFF
TRBJ2-7	TRBV7-9	.	.	TGTGCCAGCAGCACCCGGGGAGCCTACGAGCAGTACTTC	CASSTRGAYEQYF